The clone carrying this T cell receptor beta chain was seen a handful of times. Antigen specificity is unknown. Treatment meaning: roughly 11-day PBMC culture with coronavirus spike peptide pools or control peptides (ViraFEST assay). These data originate in a study of vaccination and CD4 T cells after COVID-19. As for the study in general: The authors exposed cells to overlapping spike peptides derived from SARS-CoV-2, HCoV-NL63, HCoV-OC43 and HCoV-229E. Cultures designated as controls were supplied with a CEFX pool, an HIV-1 Nef pool, or no peptide. Findings of the study overall: Median roughly 86% of reactive clones detected in convalescent patients emerged only post-vaccination. Only relatively few convalescent patients were studied, and early post-infection timepoints were not analyzed.

With the Oncomine TCR Beta short-read assay, DNA from cultured CD4+ T cells was sequenced. TCRdb re-derived calls from the PCR reads in MiXCR, one entry per CDR3 protein. The sample lists about 18,000 distinct CDR3 sequences; around 60% were seen once. The CDR3 spans 14 residues. This material consisted of CD4+ T cells from blood, cultured in vitro, taken before SARS-CoV-2 vaccination. This chain connects TRBV21-1 to TRBJ2-5. TRBV21-1 is shown as a pseudogene. This receptor was identified in a human donor who had recovered from COVID-19. CDR3 loop: CASSKLEYQETQYF. The DNA for the CDR3 is TGTGCCAGCAGCAAACTTGAGTACCAAGAGACCCAGTACTTC.